This T cell receptor (beta chain) was recovered during a study of blood T cells in healthy people across ages. The CDR3 extends over 15 amino acids. Trimming took 5 bases from V and 11 from J; bases not matched to a gene: 17. In germline, CDR1 is DFQATT, CDR2 SNEGSKA (reference sequence). Comments on this clonotype: This could be a read error, since a much larger clone is one nucleotide away.

Alongside a J-beta primer mix, a sample-barcoded 5' primer served in a second PCR lasting roughly 7 to 11 cycles. TCRdb processed the 5' RACE reads anew with MiXCR; each CDR3 protein has one entry. This repertoire shows 920,000 or so distinct CDR3 sequences, over 35% found once; its top ten account for under 20%. The receptor comes from a woman aged 55-69 years in good health. The genes are TRBV20-1 and TRBJ2-5; 10 bases map to TRBD2. The sequenced sample consisted of blood. CDR3 bases: TGCAGTGCTCTTAAGCGGGAGGGCTCCTACAATGAGCAGTACTTC. The encoded protein is CSALKREGSYNEQYF.